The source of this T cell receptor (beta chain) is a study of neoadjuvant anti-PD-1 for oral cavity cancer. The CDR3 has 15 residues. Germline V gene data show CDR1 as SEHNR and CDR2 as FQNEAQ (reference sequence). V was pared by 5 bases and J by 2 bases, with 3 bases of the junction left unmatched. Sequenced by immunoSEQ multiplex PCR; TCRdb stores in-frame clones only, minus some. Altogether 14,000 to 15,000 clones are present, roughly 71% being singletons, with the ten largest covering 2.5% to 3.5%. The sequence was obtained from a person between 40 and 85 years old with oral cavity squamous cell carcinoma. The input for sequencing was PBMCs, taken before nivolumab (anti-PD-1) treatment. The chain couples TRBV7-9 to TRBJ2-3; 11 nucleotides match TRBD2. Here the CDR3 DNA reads TGTGCCAGCAGCGAGGGACTAGCGGACACAGATACGCAGTATTTT. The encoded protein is CASSEGLADTDTQYF.